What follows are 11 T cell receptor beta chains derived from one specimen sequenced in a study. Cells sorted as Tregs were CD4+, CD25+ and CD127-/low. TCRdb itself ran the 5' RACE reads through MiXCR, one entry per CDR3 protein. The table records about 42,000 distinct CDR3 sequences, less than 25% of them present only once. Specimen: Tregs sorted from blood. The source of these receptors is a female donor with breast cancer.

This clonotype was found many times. The CDR3, as DNA: TGCGCCAGCAGCTTGGTATACAATGAGCAGTTCTTC. Translation gives CASSLVYNEQFF. The chain uses TRBV5-1 and TRBJ2-1, with unresolved D. CDR1 and CDR2 (germline): SGHRS, YFSETQ. V lost 0 bases and J 4 bases, leaving 2 bases between the germline ends. This CDR3 is built from 12 residues. Supplemented by reference TRBV5-1 and TRBJ2-1, the full variable domain reads KAGVTQTPRYLIKTRGQQVTLSCSPISGHRSVSWYQQTPGQGLQFLFEYFSETQRNKGNFPGRFSGRQFSNSRSEMNVSTLELGDSALYLCASSLVYNEQFFGPGTRLTVL.

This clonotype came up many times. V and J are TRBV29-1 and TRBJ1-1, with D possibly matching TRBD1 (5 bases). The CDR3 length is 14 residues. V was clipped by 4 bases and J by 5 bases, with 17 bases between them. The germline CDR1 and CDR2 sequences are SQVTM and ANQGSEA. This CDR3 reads CSVVPWGRGTEAFF. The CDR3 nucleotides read TGCAGCGTTGTCCCGTGGGGTAGGGGAACTGAAGCTTTCTTT.

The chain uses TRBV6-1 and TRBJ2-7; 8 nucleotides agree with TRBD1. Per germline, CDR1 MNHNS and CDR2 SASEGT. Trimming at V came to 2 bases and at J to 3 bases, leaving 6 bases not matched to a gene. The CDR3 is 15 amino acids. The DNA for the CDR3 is TGTGCCAGCAGTGAACTACAGGGGGTGTACTACGAGCAGTACTTC. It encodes CASSELQGVYYEQYF.

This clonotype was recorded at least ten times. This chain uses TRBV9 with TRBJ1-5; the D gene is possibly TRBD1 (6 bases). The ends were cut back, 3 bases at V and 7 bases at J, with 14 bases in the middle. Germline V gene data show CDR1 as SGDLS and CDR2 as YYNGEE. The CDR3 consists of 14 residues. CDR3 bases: TGTGCCAGCAGCGGGACAGCTCAGGGGCAGCCCCAGCATTTT. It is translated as CASSGTAQGQPQHF.

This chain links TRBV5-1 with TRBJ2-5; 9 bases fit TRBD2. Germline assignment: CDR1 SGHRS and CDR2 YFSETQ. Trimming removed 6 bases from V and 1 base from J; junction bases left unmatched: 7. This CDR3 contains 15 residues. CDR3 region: CASTQTSGSQETQYF. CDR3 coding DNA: TGCGCCAGCACCCAGACTAGCGGAAGCCAAGAGACCCAGTACTTC.

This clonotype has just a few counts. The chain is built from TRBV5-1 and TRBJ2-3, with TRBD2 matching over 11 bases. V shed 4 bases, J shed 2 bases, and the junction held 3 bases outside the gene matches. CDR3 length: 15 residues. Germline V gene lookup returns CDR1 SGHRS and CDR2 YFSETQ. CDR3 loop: CASSKGLAATDTQYF. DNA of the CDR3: TGCGCCAGCAGCAAGGGACTAGCGGCCACAGATACGCAGTATTTT.

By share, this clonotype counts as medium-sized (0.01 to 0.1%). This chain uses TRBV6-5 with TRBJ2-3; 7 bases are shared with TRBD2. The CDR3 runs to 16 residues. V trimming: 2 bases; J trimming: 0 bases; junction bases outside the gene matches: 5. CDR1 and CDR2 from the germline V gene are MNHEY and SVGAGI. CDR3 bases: TGTGCCAGCAGTTACAGTATTAGCGGGAGCACAGATACGCAGTATTTT. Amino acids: CASSYSISGSTDTQYF.

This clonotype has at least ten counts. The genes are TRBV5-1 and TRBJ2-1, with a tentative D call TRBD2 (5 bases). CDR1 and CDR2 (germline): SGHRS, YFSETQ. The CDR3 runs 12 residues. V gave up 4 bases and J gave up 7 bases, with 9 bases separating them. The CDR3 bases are TGCGCCAGCAGCACTACTAGAAATGAGCAGTTCTTC. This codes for CASSTTRNEQFF.

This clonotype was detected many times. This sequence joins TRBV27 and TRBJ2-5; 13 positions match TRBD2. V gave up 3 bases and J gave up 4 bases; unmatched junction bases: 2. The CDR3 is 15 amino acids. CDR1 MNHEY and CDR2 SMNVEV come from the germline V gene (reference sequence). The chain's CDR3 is CASSLGTSGTETQYF. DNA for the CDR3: TGTGCCAGCAGTTTGGGGACTAGCGGGACAGAGACCCAGTACTTC.

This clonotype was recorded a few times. CDR3 coding DNA: TGTGCCAGCAGTGAAGATACCGTGACTCGCGAAGCTTTCTTT. It yields the protein CASSEDTVTREAFF. The V gene is TRBV2, the J gene TRBJ1-1; D is ambiguous. The length of the CDR3 is 14 residues. CDR1 is SNHLY and CDR2 is FYNNEI in the germline V gene. Trimming removed 1 base at V and 8 bases at J, with 14 bases between.

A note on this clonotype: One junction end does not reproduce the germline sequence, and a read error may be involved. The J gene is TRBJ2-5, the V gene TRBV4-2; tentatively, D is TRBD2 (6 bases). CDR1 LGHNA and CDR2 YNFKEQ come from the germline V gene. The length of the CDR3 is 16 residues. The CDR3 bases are TGCGCCAGCAGCCAAGTGGACGGGAGAAGTCAAGAGGCCCAGTACTTC. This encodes CASSQVDGRSQEAQYF.